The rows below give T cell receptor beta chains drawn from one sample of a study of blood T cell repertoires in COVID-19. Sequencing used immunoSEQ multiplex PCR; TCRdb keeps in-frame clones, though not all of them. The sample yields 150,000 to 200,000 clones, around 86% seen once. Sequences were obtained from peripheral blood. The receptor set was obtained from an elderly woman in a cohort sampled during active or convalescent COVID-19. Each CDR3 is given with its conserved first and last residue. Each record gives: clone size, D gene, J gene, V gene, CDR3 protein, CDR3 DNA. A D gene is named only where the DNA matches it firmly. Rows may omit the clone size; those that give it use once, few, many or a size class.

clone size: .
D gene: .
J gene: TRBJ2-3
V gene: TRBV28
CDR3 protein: CASSFAGVQGMYTQYF
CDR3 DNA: TGTGCCAGCAGTTTTGCGGGGGTCCAGGGGATGTATACGCAGTATTTT

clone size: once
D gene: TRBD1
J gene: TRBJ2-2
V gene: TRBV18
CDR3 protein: CASSQDRTTTGELFF
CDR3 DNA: TGTGCCAGCTCACAGGACAGGACGACCACCGGGGAGCTGTTTTTT

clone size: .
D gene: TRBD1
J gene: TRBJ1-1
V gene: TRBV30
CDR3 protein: CAWSGQVNTEAFF
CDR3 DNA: TGTGCCTGGAGCGGACAGGTCAACACTGAAGCTTTCTTT

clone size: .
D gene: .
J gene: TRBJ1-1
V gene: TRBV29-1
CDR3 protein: CSGEMNTEAFF
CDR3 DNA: TGCAGCGGCGAAATGAACACTGAAGCTTTCTTT

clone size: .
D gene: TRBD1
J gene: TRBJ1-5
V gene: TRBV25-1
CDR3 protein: CASSPKRDSDSNQPQHF
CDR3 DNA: TGTGCCAGCAGCCCCAAAAGGGACAGTGACAGCAATCAGCCCCAGCATTTT

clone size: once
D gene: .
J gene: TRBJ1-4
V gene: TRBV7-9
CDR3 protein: CASSLDGGPNEKLFF
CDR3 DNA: TGTGCCAGCAGCTTAGACGGGGGACCGAATGAAAAACTGTTTTTT

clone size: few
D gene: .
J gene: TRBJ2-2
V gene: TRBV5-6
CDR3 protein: CASSRDTNTGELFF
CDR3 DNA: TGTGCCAGCAGTCGGGACACCAACACCGGGGAGCTGTTTTTT

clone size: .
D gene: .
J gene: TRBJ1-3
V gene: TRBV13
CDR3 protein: CASFGYNSGNTIYF
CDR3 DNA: TGTGCCAGCTTCGGGTACAACTCTGGAAACACCATATATTTT

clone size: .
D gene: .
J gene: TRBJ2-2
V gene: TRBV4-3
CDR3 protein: CASSQDRGPTGELFF
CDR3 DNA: TGCGCCAGCAGCCAAGACAGGGGTCCCACCGGGGAGCTGTTTTTT

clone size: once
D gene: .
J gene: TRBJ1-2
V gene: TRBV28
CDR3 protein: CASSQGFRYGYTF
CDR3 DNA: TGTGCCAGCAGCCAGGGGTTTCGCTATGGCTACACCTTC

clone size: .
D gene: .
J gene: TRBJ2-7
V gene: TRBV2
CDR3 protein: CASKVREGISYEQYF
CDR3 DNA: TGTGCCAGCAAGGTCAGGGAAGGGATCTCCTACGAGCAGTACTTC

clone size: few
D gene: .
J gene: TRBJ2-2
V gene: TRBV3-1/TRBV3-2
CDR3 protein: CASSQVSGGTGELFF
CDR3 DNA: TGTGCCAGCAGCCAAGTATCCGGGGGAACCGGGGAGCTGTTTTTT

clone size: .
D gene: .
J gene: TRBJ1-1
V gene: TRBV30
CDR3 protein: CAWSATRVTEAFF
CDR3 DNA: TGTGCCTGGAGTGCAACCAGGGTCACTGAAGCTTTCTTT

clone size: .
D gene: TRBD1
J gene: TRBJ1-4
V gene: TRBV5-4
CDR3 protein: CASSSTGGTANEKLFF
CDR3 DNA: TGTGCCAGCAGCTCGACAGGGGGCACGGCTAATGAAAAACTGTTTTTT

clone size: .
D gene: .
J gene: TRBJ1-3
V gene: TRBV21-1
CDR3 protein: CASSSLKGDYEDRGSENTIYF
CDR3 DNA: TGTGCCAGCAGCTCATTGAAAGGGGATTATGAAGACAGGGGGAGTGAAAACACCATATATTTT

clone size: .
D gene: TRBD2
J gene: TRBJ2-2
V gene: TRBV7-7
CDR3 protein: CASSLSVTSGNTGELFF
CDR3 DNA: TGTGCCAGCAGCTTATCCGTGACTAGCGGGAACACCGGGGAGCTGTTTTTT

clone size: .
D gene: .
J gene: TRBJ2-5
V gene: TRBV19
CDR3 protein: CASSTQMQETQYF
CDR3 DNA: TGTGCCAGTAGTACCCAGATGCAAGAGACCCAGTACTTC

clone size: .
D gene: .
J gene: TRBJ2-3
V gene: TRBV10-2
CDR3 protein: CASRPGVDTQYF
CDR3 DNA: TGCGCCAGCAGGCCAGGGGTAGATACGCAGTATTTT

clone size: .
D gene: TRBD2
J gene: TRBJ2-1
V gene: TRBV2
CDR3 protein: CASSESGRPHNEQFF
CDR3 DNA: TGTGCCAGCAGTGAGAGCGGGAGACCCCACAATGAGCAGTTCTTC

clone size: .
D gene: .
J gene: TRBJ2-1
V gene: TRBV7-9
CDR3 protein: CASSLLRQQHNEQFF
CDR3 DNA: TGTGCCAGCAGCTTGCTGAGACAGCAGCACAATGAGCAGTTCTTC

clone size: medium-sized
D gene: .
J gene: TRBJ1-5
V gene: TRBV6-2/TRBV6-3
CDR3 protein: CASSRRGDNQPQHF
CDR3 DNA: TGTGCCAGCAGCCGCCGGGGGGACAATCAGCCCCAGCATTTT

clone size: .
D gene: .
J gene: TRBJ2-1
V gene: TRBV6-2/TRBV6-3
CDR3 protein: CASSQRVVSSYNEQFF
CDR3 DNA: TGTGCCAGCAGTCAGAGGGTCGTGAGCTCCTACAATGAGCAGTTCTTC

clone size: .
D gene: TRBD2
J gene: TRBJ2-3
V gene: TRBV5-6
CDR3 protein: CASSLELAGTTSTDTQYF
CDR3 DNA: TGTGCCAGCAGCTTGGAACTAGCGGGTACTACTAGCACAGATACGCAGTATTTT

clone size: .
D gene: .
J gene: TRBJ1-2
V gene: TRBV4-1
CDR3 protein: CASSQVTDYGYTF
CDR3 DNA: TGCGCCAGCAGCCAAGTAACAGACTATGGCTACACCTTC

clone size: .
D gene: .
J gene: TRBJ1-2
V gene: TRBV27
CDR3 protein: CASSLSPKRNYGYTF
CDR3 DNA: TGTGCCAGCAGTTTATCGCCCAAGCGTAACTATGGCTACACCTTC

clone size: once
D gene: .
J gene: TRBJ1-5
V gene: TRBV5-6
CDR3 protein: CASSLVADNQPQHF
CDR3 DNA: TGTGCCAGCAGCTTGGTGGCAGACAATCAGCCCCAGCATTTT

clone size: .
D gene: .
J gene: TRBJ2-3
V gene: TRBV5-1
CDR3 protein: CASSTPDSTSYTQYF
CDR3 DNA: TGCGCCAGCAGCACCCCTGACAGTACGTCGTATACGCAGTATTTT

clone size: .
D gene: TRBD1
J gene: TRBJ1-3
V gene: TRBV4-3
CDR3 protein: CASSHPRDRPLSGNTIYF
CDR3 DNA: TGCGCCAGCAGCCACCCCAGGGACAGACCTCTCTCCGGAAACACCATATATTTT

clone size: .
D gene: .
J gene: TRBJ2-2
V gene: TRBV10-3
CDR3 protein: CAISSTSYTGELFF
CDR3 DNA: TGTGCCATCAGTTCGACAAGTTACACCGGGGAGCTGTTTTTT

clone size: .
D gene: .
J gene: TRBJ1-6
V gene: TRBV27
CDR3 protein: CACGTQGRSPLHF
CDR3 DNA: TGTGCCTGCGGAACGCAGGGTCGATCACCCCTCCACTTT

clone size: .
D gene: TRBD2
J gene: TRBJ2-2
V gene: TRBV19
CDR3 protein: CASSILSGRLTGELFF
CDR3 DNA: TGTGCCAGTAGTATCCTTAGCGGGAGGTTGACCGGGGAGCTGTTTTTT

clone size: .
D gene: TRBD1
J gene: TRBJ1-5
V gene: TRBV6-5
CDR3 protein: CASRPQGGGNQPQHF
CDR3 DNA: TGTGCCAGCAGGCCACAGGGGGGCGGTAATCAGCCCCAGCATTTT

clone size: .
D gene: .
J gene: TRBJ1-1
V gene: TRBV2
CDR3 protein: CASKVTPGETEAFF
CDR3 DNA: TGTGCCAGCAAGGTCACCCCGGGTGAGACTGAAGCTTTCTTT

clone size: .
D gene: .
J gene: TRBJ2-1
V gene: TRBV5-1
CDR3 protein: CASSPGSSDEQFF
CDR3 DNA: TGCGCCAGCAGCCCCGGGTCGTCGGATGAGCAGTTCTTC

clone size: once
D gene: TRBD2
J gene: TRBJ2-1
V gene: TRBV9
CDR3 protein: CASSVRGLASLTEQFF
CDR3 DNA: TGTGCCAGCAGCGTAAGGGGACTAGCCTCTCTCACTGAGCAGTTCTTC

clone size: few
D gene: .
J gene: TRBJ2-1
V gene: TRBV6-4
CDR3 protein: CASSEQVSSYNEQFF
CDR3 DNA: TGTGCCAGCAGTGAACAGGTCAGCTCCTACAATGAGCAGTTCTTC

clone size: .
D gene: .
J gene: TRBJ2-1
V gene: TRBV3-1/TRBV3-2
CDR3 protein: CASRGSGGNEQFF
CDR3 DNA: TGTGCCAGTCGGGGGTCAGGGGGCAATGAGCAGTTCTTC

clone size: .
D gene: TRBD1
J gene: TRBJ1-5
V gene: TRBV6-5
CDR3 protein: CASSRGGYSNQPQHF
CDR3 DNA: TGTGCCAGCAGTCGAGGGGGCTATAGCAATCAGCCCCAGCATTTT

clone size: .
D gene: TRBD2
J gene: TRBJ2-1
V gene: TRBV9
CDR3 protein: CASSGTTSGTYNEQFF
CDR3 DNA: TGTGCCAGCAGCGGGACGACTAGCGGGACGTACAATGAGCAGTTCTTC